The sample holds a few counts of the clone carrying this T cell receptor beta chain. What it binds is unknown. The data originate from a study of identical twins. Study-level points and caveats: Abundant cord blood beta clonotypes carried fewer insertions; memory repertoires showed none.

This CDR3 is 17 amino acids long. Germline trimming cut 2 bases from V and 3 bases from J; bases unmatched to any gene: 11. Germline V lookup: CDR1 MDHEN, CDR2 SYDVKM. Unique molecular identifiers were present on the cDNA, and a universal primer site came from template switching. TCRdb re-called the 5' RACE reads through MiXCR, storing one row per CDR3 protein. Of just under 550,000 distinct CDR3 sequences detected, about 16% appear once; the ten largest clones hold about 0.47%. Only healthy Caucasians were included as donors. The same sample was also studied in work on yellow fever vaccine responses in identical twins.

Sequenced sample: CD4+ T cells sorted from blood. This receptor was identified in a woman in her late teens or twenties in good health. The chain uses TRBV28 and TRBJ2-7; 9 nucleotides align to TRBD2. CDR3 bases: TGTGCCAGCAGTTTACTAGCGGGGAAAAGTACGAACTACGAGCAGTACTTC. Translated, it gives CASSLLAGKSTNYEQYF.